Included here is one TCR beta chain sequence, with context. TCRdb recomputed calls from the 5' RACE reads with MiXCR, one row per CDR3 protein. The table has about 25,000 distinct CDR3 sequences, around 3.5% seen once. This entry comes from a study of T cells after yellow fever vaccination. The CDR3 is 18 residues long. Trimming cost V 11 bases and J 5 bases, with 30 bases left between them. Germline V gene lookup returns CDR1 SNHLY and CDR2 FYNNEI. The sequence was obtained from a man in his late teens or twenties who received the YFV17D yellow fever vaccine. The specimen comprised PBMCs, either bulk or a sorted T-cell subset (CD4+, CD8+, memory, or dextramer-sorted; not recorded which), sampled 35 to 50 days after the first yellow fever vaccination. The rearrangement joins TRBV2 to TRBJ2-2; D is possibly TRBD1 or TRBD2 (5 bases each). The CDR3 reads CACCGGFGSGDLTGELFF. The CDR3 DNA sequence: TGTGCCTGCTGTGGGGGTTTTGGGTCCGGGGATTTGACCGGGGAGCTGTTTTTT.